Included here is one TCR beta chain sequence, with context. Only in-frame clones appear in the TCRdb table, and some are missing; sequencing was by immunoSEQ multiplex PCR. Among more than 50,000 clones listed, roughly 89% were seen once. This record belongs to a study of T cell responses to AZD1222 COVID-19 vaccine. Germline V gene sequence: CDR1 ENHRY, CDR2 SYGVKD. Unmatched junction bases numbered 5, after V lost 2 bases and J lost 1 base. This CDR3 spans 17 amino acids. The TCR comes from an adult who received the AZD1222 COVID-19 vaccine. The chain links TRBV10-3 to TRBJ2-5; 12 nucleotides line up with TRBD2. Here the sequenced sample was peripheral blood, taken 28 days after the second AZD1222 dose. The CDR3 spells CAISEPTSGSTQETQYF. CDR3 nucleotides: TGTGCCATCAGTGAGCCGACTAGCGGGAGTACCCAAGAGACCCAGTACTTC.